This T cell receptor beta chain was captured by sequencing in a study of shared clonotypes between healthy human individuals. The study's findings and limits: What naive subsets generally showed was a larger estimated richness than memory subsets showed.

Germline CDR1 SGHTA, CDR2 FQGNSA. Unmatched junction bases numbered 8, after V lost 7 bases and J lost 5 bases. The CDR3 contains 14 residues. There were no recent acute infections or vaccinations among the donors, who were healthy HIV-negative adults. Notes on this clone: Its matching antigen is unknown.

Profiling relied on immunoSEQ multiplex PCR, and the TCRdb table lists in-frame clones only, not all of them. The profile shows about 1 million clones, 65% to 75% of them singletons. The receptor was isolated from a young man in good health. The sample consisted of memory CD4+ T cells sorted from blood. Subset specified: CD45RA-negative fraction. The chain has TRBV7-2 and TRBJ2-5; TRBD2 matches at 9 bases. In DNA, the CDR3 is TGTGCCAGCACCTCGGGACTAGCCTTCGAGACCCAGTACTTC. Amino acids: CASTSGLAFETQYF.